This passage covers 22 T cell receptor beta chains from one sample sequenced in a study of OX40 agonist ivuxolimab in advanced cancers. Data came from immunoSEQ multiplex PCR; TCRdb stores just in-frame clones and leaves some out. Of tens of thousands of clones in the sample, 80% to 90% were seen once. Sequences were derived from CD4+ or CD8+ T cells sorted from blood, sampled in a trial of the OX40 agonist ivuxolimab. The receptors were sampled from an adult with an advanced solid tumor such as melanoma, head and neck, liver or kidney cancer.

The genes are TRBV6-1 and TRBJ1-1; TRBD1 is a possible D gene (5 bases). The V end lost 5 bases, the J end lost 11 bases, and 18 bases lay between the germline ends. The CDR3 sequence is 13 residues long. The germline V gene has CDR1 MNHNS and CDR2 SASEGT. The CDR3 loop reads CASSSSGNIEAFF. CDR3 DNA sequence: TGTGCCAGCAGTTCCTCAGGGAACATTGAGGCTTTCTTT.

V gene TRBV6-9 combines with J gene TRBJ1-1; 7 bases align to TRBD1. Germline values: CDR1 MNHGY, CDR2 SVAAGI. The CDR3 has 15 amino acids. Trimming at V came to 3 bases and at J to 5 bases, leaving 9 bases not matched to a gene. The CDR3 loop reads CASSYYGTVGTEAFF. CDR3 sequence (DNA): TGTGCCAGCAGTTACTATGGGACAGTGGGTACTGAAGCTTTCTTT.

The chain employs TRBV2 and TRBJ1-3; TRBD1 is a possible D gene (6 bases). Trimming pared 8 bases from V and 5 bases from J, leaving 13 bases between. CDR1 and CDR2 from the germline V gene are SNHLY and FYNNEI. The CDR3 loop spans 13 amino acids. This CDR3 is CASRRQGRNTIYF. DNA of the CDR3: TGTGCCAGCCGCAGGCAGGGGAGAAACACCATATATTTT.

The rearrangement uses TRBV5-4 and TRBJ2-2, with 9 bases fitting TRBD1. Germline trimming cut 4 bases from V and 4 bases from J; bases unmatched to any gene: 8. This CDR3 region has 16 residues. CDR1 and CDR2 from the germline V gene are SGHNT and YYREEE (reference sequence). CDR3 DNA: TGTGCCAGCAGCCCGCGACGGACAGGGGTCACCGGGGAGCTGTTTTTT. Translation gives CASSPRRTGVTGELFF.

The chain joins TRBV27 to TRBJ2-5, with 10 bases aligning to TRBD2. The CDR3 covers 14 residues. V was pared by 2 bases and J by 4 bases, with 1 base of the junction left unmatched. The germline V gene encodes CDR1 MNHEY and CDR2 SMNVEV (reference sequence). The CDR3 coding sequence is TGTGCCAGCAGTTTAAGACTAGCGGGAGAGACCCAGTACTTC. Translating gives CASSLRLAGETQYF.

This clone has just one count. The V call is TRBV11-2, the J call TRBJ2-5, with D possibly being TRBD1 (5 bases). CDR3 length: 14 residues. V was cut by 2 bases and J by 2 bases, with 9 bases left in between. Germline V gene sequence: CDR1 SGHAT, CDR2 FQNNGV. The chain's CDR3 is CASSLLTEQETQYF. The CDR3 nucleotides read TGTGCCAGCAGCTTATTGACAGAGCAAGAGACCCAGTACTTC.

V gene TRBV5-1 combines with J gene TRBJ2-5, with D possibly matching TRBD1 (6 bases). Germline lookup yields CDR1 SGHRS and CDR2 YFSETQ. V lost 4 bases and J 3 bases, leaving 16 bases between the germline ends. The CDR3 runs to 15 residues. CDR3 sequence: CASSRHTTGEETQYF. Here the CDR3 DNA reads TGCGCCAGCAGCCGCCATACGACAGGAGAAGAGACCCAGTACTTC.

The chain is built from TRBV5-1 and TRBJ2-1, with D hard to call. Germline loops: CDR1 SGHRS, CDR2 YFSETQ. Between the trimmed V and J ends, which lost 0 bases and 5 bases, there was a span of 12 bases. This CDR3 has 15 amino acids. This CDR3 is CASSLVLQGHNEQFF. The CDR3 coding sequence is TGCGCCAGCAGCTTGGTACTCCAAGGTCACAATGAGCAGTTCTTC.

This chain joins TRBV28 and TRBJ2-5, with no clear D. The V end lost 6 bases, the J end lost 0 bases, and 8 bases lay between the germline ends. Germline V gene data show CDR1 as MDHEN and CDR2 as SYDVKM. The CDR3 sequence is 13 residues long. The DNA of the CDR3 is TGTGCCAGCAGCCTTCTCCACCAAGAGACCCAGTACTTC. This gives the protein CASSLLHQETQYF.

The chain employs TRBV6-6 and TRBJ2-7; tentatively, D is TRBD1 or TRBD2 (6 bases each). The CDR3 runs 11 residues. Germline values: CDR1 MNHNY, CDR2 SVGAGI (reference sequence). Trimming stripped 8 bases from V and 9 bases from J, with 14 bases between. CDR3 nucleotides: TGTGCCAGCGGGGGGCTATTGAGGCAGTACTTC. Its protein product is CASGGLLRQYF.

This clone came up once. The chain employs TRBV19 and TRBJ1-3; possible D gene TRBD1, 6 bases. Looked up from germline, CDR1 is LNHDA and CDR2 is SQIVND (reference sequence). The CDR3 extends over 14 amino acids. V was shortened by 5 bases and J by 5 bases, with 13 bases between the two germline ends. The CDR3 DNA is TGTGCCAGTAGTCAGGCAGGGGAGAGAAACACCATATATTTT. It translates to CASSQAGERNTIYF.

This sequence joins TRBV6-4 and TRBJ2-3; 10 nucleotides agree with TRBD2. Trimming at V came to 5 bases and at J to 3 bases, leaving 8 bases not matched to a gene. The CDR3 loop spans 16 amino acids. Germline CDR1 MRHNA, CDR2 SNTAGT. The CDR3 DNA reads TGTGCCAGCAGTATATTAGCGGGAGGCCTAACAGATACGCAGTATTTT. Its protein product is CASSILAGGLTDTQYF.

V gene TRBV27 combines with J gene TRBJ2-1, with 8 positions matching TRBD2. V gave up 4 bases and J gave up 0 bases; unmatched junction bases: 2. Germline V gene lookup returns CDR1 MNHEY and CDR2 SMNVEV (reference sequence). This CDR3 is built from 15 residues. CDR3 in amino acids: CASSSLAGSYNEQFF. As DNA, the CDR3 is TGTGCCAGCAGTTCTCTAGCGGGCTCCTACAATGAGCAGTTCTTC.

This clone is a singleton in its sample. V usage is TRBV30 and J usage is TRBJ2-2; D ambiguous. Germline lookup yields CDR1 GTSNPN and CDR2 SVGIG (reference sequence). Between the trimmed V and J ends, which lost 2 bases and 6 bases, there was a span of 10 bases. The CDR3 spans 13 residues. CDR3 coding DNA: TGTGCCTGGAGTTTCCAGATCCCCGGGGAGCTGTTTTTT. It codes for CAWSFQIPGELFF.

CDR3 DNA sequence: TGTGCCAGCAGCTTGGTTGGGGCAGGGAAGAACACTGAAGCTTTCTTT. Amino acids: CASSLVGAGKNTEAFF. The V call is TRBV5-8, the J call TRBJ1-1; tentatively, D is TRBD1 (5 bases). V lost 0 bases and J lost 1, with 13 bases in between. The CDR3 covers 16 residues. Germline V gene data show CDR1 as SGHTS and CDR2 as YDEGEE. The variable domain in full, with the rest retrieved from reference TRBV5-8 and TRBJ1-1, is EAGVTQSPTHLIKTRGQQATLRCSPISGHTSVYWYQQALGLGLQFLLWYDEGEERNRGNFPPRFSGRQFPNYSSELNVNALELEDSALYLCASSLVGAGKNTEAFFGQGTRLTVV.

V gene TRBV5-1 combines with J gene TRBJ2-7, with 10 positions matching TRBD2. From germline, CDR1 is SGHRS and CDR2 YFSETQ. There are 15 residues in the CDR3. The V segment lost 0 bases and the J segment 2 bases; nucleotides outside the gene matches: 2. CDR3 DNA sequence: TGCGCCAGCAGCTTGGCAGCGGGAGGGCCCTACGAGCAGTACTTC. Translation: CASSLAAGGPYEQYF.

The chain carries TRBV5-1 and TRBJ2-1; D call uncertain. V was cut by 4 bases and J by 7 bases, with 6 bases left in between. Per germline, CDR1 SGHRS and CDR2 YFSETQ. This CDR3 contains 11 residues. The CDR3 DNA sequence: TGCGCCAGCAGCCTAGGTAATGAGCAGTTCTTC. This translates into CASSLGNEQFF.

This chain connects TRBV5-6 to TRBJ2-3, with D unclear. V shed 2 bases and J shed 2 bases, with 3 bases lying between them. The germline gives CDR1 SGHDT, CDR2 YYEEEE. The CDR3 is 12 amino acids. The CDR3: CASSFFTDTQYF. The CDR3 nucleotides read TGTGCCAGCAGCTTTTTCACAGATACGCAGTATTTT.

Comments on this clone: Germline is not matched at one junction end, which may reflect a read error. This chain joins TRBV5-1 and TRBJ2-5; 8 bases map to TRBD1. CDR1 is SGHRS and CDR2 is YFSETQ in the germline V gene. The CDR3 has 14 amino acids. In DNA form, the CDR3 reads TGTGCCAGCAGCTTGCAGGGGGCGAAGGAGACCCAGTACTTC. Translated, it gives CASSLQGAKETQYF.

The chain is built from TRBV28 and TRBJ1-5, with D possibly matching TRBD1 (5 bases). V lost 3 bases to trimming and J lost 6 bases, with 12 bases between them. CDR1 and CDR2 from the germline V gene are MDHEN and SYDVKM. The CDR3 runs 14 residues. The CDR3 region is CASSLDQGSQPQHF. CDR3 sequence (DNA): TGTGCCAGCAGTTTGGACCAGGGAAGTCAGCCCCAGCATTTT.

This clone was counted only a few times. In DNA form, the CDR3 reads TGTGCCAGTACCCAGAACCGGGACACTGAAGCTTTCTTT. Translation gives CASTQNRDTEAFF. The rearrangement links TRBV19 to TRBJ1-1; D unresolved. Germline V CDR1 and CDR2: LNHDA, SQIVND (reference sequence). The CDR3 extends over 13 amino acids. V lost 7 bases to trimming and J lost 3 bases, with 12 bases between them.

V is TRBV27 and J is TRBJ2-5, with D uncertain. V was cut by 5 bases and J by 1 base, with 5 bases left in between. CDR1 MNHEY and CDR2 SMNVEV come from the germline V gene (reference sequence). The CDR3 runs 12 residues. CDR3 sequence reads: CASSTAQETQYF. The CDR3 DNA is TGTGCCAGCAGTACCGCCCAAGAGACCCAGTACTTC.